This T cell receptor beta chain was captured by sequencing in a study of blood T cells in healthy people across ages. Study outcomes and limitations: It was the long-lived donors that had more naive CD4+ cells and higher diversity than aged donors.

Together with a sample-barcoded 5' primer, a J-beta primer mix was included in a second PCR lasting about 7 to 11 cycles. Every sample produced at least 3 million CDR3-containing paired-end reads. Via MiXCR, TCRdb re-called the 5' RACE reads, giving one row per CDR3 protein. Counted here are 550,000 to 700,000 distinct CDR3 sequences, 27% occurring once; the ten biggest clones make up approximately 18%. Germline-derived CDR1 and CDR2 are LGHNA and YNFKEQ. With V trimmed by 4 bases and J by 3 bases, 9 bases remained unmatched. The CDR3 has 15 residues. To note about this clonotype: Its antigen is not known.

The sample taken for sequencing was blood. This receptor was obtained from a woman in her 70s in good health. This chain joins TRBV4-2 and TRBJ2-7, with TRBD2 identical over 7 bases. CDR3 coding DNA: TGTGCCAGCAGCCCTGAAGCGGGACTTTTCTACGAGCAGTACTTC. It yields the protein CASSPEAGLFYEQYF.